Below, one TCR beta chain is given with its context. These data are taken from a study of OX40 agonist ivuxolimab in advanced cancers. Overall study: Patients assigned to dose escalation were diagnosed with hepatocellular carcinoma, melanoma, renal cell or head and neck cancer.

V shed 5 bases and J shed 0 bases, with 13 bases lying between them. Germline CDR1 is SGHTA and CDR2 is FQGTGA. The CDR3 contains 16 residues. Sequencing used immunoSEQ multiplex PCR; TCRdb keeps in-frame clones, though not all of them. There are some 33,000 clones in the sample; around 81% occur only once, and roughly 22% lies in the top ten. This TCR derives from an adult with an advanced solid tumor such as melanoma, head and neck, liver or kidney cancer. The chain links TRBV7-3 to TRBJ2-2; maybe TRBD1 (6 bases). This material consisted of CD4+ or CD8+ T cells sorted from blood, taken in a trial of the OX40 agonist ivuxolimab. The CDR3 nucleotides read TGTGCCAGCAGCCCTAAGGGGACAACGAACACCGGGGAGCTGTTTTTT. Encoded protein: CASSPKGTTNTGELFF.